The rows below give T cell receptor beta chains drawn from one sample of a study of metastatic and nonmetastatic thyroid tumors. TCRdb recomputed clones from the PCR reads via MiXCR. This sample has about 28,000 clones; about a sixth occur once, and the top ten carry approximately 4.8%. The source material was blood. The receptor source for this set is a female donor with papillary thyroid cancer or a benign thyroid nodule (not recorded which). Some clones in this sample may be carry-over from other donors' samples. Each CDR3 is given without its conserved first and last residue.

>TRBJ2-1|TRBV6-1|14
ASSALRDAYYNEQF
>TRBJ2-1|TRBV27|16
ASIPRVGGEYSYNEQF
>TRBJ1-5|TRBV25-1|11
ASSGGVNQPQH
>TRBJ1-5|TRBV28|12
ASSFGGHNQPQH
>TRBJ2-1|TRBV2|9
ASSWDNEQF
>TRBJ2-3|TRBV6-1|11
ATQTPNTDTQY
>TRBJ1-5|TRBV19|14
ASSIGGTGPNQPQH
>TRBJ2-1|TRBV19|11
ATSTGAHNDQF
>TRBJ1-1|TRBV19|13
ASYNRGAAAGEAF
>TRBJ2-1|TRBV13|18
ASSPTPPGLAGDSYNEQF
>TRBJ2-7|TRBV5-5|11
ASSLAPGYEQY
>TRBJ2-3|TRBV5-6|13
ASSLEGGEVDTQY
>TRBJ2-2|TRBV10-3|13
AISQAGTSGGELF
>TRBJ2-5|TRBV30|11
AWSVGNQETQY
>TRBJ2-1|TRBV4-2|15
ASSQDSPRGARNEQF
>TRBJ2-2|TRBV6-6|14
ASSYLAGGLTGELF